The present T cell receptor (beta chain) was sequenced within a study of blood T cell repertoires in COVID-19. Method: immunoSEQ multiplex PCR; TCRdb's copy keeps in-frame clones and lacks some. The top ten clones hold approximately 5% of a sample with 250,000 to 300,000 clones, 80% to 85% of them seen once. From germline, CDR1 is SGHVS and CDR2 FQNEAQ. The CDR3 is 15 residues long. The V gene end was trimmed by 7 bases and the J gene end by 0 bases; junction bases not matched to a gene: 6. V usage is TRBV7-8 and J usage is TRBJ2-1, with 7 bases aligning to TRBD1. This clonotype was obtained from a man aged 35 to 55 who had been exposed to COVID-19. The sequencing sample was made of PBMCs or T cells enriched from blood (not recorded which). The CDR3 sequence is CASKTTGSSYNEQFF. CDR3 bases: TGTGCCAGCAAAACGACAGGGAGCTCCTACAATGAGCAGTTCTTC.